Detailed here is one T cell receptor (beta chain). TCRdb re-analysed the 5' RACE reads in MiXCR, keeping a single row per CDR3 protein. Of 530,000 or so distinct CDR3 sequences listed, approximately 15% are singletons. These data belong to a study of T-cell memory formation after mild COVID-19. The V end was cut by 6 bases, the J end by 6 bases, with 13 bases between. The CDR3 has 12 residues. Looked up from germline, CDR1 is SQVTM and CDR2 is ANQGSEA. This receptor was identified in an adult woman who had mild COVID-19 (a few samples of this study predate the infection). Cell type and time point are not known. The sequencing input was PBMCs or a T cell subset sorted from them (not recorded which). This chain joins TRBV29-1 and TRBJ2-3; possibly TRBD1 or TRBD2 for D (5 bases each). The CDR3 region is CSVQEGSDTQYF. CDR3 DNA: TGCAGCGTCCAAGAGGGGTCCGATACGCAGTATTTT.